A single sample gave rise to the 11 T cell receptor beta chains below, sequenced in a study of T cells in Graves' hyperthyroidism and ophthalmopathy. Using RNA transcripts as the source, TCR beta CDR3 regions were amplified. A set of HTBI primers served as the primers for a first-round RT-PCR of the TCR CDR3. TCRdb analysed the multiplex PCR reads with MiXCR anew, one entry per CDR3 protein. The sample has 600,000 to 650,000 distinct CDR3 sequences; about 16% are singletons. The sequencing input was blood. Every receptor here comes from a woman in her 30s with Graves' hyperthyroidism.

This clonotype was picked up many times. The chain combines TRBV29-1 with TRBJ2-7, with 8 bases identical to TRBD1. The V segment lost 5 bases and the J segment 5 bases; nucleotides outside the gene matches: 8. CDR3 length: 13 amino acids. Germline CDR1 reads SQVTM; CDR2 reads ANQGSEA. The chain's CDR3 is CSVRRQGSHEQYF. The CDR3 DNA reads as TGCAGCGTTCGAAGACAGGGGTCCCACGAGCAGTACTTC.

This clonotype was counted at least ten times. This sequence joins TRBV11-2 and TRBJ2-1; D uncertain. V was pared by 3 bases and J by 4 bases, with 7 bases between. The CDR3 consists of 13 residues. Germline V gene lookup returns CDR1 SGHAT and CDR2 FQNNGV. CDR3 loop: CASSFYRYNEQFF. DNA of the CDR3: TGTGCCAGCAGCTTCTATAGGTACAATGAGCAGTTCTTC.

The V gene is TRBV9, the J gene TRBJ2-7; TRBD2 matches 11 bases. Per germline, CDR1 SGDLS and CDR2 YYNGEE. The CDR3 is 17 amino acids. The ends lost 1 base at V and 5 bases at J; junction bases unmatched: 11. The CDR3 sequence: CASSVSGASGRFNEQYF. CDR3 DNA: TGTGCCAGCAGCGTATCGGGCGCTAGCGGGAGGTTTAACGAGCAGTACTTC.

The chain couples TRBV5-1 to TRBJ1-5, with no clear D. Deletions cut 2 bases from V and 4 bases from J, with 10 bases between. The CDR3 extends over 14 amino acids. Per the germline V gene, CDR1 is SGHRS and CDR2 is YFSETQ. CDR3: CASSFTGGNQPQHF. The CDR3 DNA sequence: TGCGCCAGCAGCTTTACCGGAGGTAATCAGCCCCAGCATTTT.

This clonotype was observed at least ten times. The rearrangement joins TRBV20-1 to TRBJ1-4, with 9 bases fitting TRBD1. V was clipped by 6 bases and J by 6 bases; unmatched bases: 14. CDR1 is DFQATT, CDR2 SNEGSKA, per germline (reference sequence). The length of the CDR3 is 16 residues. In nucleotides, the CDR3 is TGCAGTGCCCGCCCGGGACAGGGTATGGTTCATGAAAAACTGTTTTTT. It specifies CSARPGQGMVHEKLFF.

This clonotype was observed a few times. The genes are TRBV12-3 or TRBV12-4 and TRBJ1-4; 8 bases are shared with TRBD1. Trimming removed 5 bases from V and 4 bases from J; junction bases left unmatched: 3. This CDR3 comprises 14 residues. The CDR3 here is CASSRQGFNEKLFF. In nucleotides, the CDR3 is TGTGCCAGCAGTCGACAGGGGTTTAATGAAAAACTGTTTTTT.

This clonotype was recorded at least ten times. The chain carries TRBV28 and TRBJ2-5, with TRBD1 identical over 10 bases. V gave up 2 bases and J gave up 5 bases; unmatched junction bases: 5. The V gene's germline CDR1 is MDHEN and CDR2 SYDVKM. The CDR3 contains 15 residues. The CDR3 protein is CASSLGGGQGETQYF. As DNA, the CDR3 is TGTGCCAGCAGTTTAGGGGGGGGACAGGGGGAGACCCAGTACTTC.

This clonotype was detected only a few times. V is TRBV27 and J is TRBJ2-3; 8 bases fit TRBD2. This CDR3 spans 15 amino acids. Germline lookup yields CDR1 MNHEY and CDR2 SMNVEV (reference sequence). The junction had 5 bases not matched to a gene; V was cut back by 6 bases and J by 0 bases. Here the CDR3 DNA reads TGTGCCAGCAGGAAACTAGCGGCTAGCACAGATACGCAGTATTTT. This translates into CASRKLAASTDTQYF.

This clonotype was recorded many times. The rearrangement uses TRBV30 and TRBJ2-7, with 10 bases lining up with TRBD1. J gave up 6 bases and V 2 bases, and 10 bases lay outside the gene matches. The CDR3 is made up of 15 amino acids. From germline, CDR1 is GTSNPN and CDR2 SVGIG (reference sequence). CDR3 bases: TGTGCCTGGAGTTATGGGGTGGGACAGGGGTCCGAGCAGTACTTC. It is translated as CAWSYGVGQGSEQYF. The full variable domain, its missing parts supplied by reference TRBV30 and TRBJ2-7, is SQTIHQWPATLVQPVGSPLSLECTVEGTSNPNLYWYRQAAGRGLQLLFYSVGIGQISSEVPQNLSASRPQDRQFILSSKKLLLSDSGFYLCAWSYGVGQGSEQYFGPGTRLTVT.

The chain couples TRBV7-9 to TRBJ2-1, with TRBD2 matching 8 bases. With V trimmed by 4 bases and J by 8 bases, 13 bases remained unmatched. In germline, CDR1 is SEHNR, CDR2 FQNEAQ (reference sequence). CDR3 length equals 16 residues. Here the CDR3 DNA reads TGTGCCAGCAGCTCGGGCCTGGGCGGGGGGTCCGATGAGCAGTTCTTC. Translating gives CASSSGLGGGSDEQFF.

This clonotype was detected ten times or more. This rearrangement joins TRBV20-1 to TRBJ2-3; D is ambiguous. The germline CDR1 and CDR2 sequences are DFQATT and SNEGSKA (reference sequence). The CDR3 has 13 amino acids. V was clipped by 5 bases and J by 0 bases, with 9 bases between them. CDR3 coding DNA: TGCAGTGCTTACGGGTCTAGCACAGATACGCAGTATTTT. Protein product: CSAYGSSTDTQYF.